This T cell receptor (beta chain) is drawn from a study of cytomegalovirus exposure and HLA in healthy donors. Findings and caveats of the study: Prior analysis indicated that the majority of TCR beta V segments exhibited productivity approximately 87% or approximately 30% of the time.

V lost 2 bases, J lost 0 bases, and 6 bases stayed unmatched. Germline lookup yields CDR1 SGHTA and CDR2 FQGNSA. This CDR3 has 19 amino acids. In regard to this clone: Its antigen is as yet unknown.

It was with 60 Vbeta and 13 Jbeta primers that the PCR ran. The assay was immunoSEQ multiplex PCR, and TCRdb's table has in-frame clones only and misses some. The sample records some 70,000 clones, about 76% being singletons. V and J are TRBV7-2 and TRBJ2-3; 15 positions match TRBD2. This sequence was found in a man between 18 and 29 years old in good health and CMV-seronegative. Sequencing was performed on PBMCs. The CDR3 coding sequence is TGTGCCAGCAGCTTAACGGGGACTAGCGGGGGGTTTAGCACAGATACGCAGTATTTT. Its protein product is CASSLTGTSGGFSTDTQYF.